The 4 T cell receptor beta chains given below trace back to one sample, sequenced in a study of cytomegalovirus exposure and HLA in healthy donors (dated by TCRdb to about 2017). The library was built by means of the immunoSEQ multiplex PCR assay. The table was pulled from immuneACCESS by TCRdb, which kept in-frame rearrangements only. Such tables lose some clones; where checked, under half of the loss comes from unresolved V genes, and the rest has no known cause. For this sample the table gives 120,000 to 150,000 clones, of which just over 85% were detected only once. The top ten hold 7% to 9% of the sample. Specimen: PBMCs. Receptor source: a woman aged 18-35 years in good health and CMV-seropositive.

The chain couples TRBV6-4 to TRBJ1-2; 7 bases are a match to TRBD1. V lost 3 bases to trimming and J lost 8 bases; unmatched junction nucleotides: 9. The CDR3 consists of 14 residues. Per germline, CDR1 MRHNA and CDR2 SNTAGT. CDR3 protein: CASSESGQAGGYTF. The CDR3 DNA reads as TGTGCCAGCAGTGAATCTGGACAGGCCGGGGGCTACACCTTC.

V gene TRBV19 combines with J gene TRBJ2-1; TRBD2 aligns across 15 bases. The junction had 10 bases not matched to a gene; V was cut back by 9 bases and J by 10 bases. Looked up from germline, CDR1 is LNHDA and CDR2 is SQIVND (reference sequence). The CDR3 consists of 15 residues. DNA for the CDR3: TGTGCCAGCGAACCGGGACTAGCGGGAGGACGGGAGCAGTTCTTC. Its translation: CASEPGLAGGREQFF.

The chain links TRBV18 to TRBJ2-5; 8 bases map to TRBD2. CDR1 and CDR2 from the germline V gene are KGHSH and LQKENI. J gave up 5 bases and V 3 bases, and 8 bases lay outside the gene matches. The CDR3 consists of 15 residues. Here the CDR3 reads CASSPGTSAEETQYF. The DNA for the CDR3 is TGTGCCAGCTCACCTGGGACTAGTGCCGAGGAGACCCAGTACTTC.

V is TRBV7-2 and J is TRBJ2-1; maybe TRBD2 (6 bases). The CDR3 is 12 amino acids. Germline V gene lookup returns CDR1 SGHTA and CDR2 FQGNSA. V was clipped by 5 bases and J by 10 bases, with 12 bases between them. The CDR3 region has the DNA TGTGCCAGCAGCCTGCACGGAGGGGAGCAGTTCTTC. Translated: CASSLHGGEQFF.